These T cell receptor beta chains were read from a single sample in a study of Graves' ophthalmopathy and Graves' hyperthyroidism. TCRdb redid the calling of the multiplex PCR reads with MiXCR, one entry per CDR3 protein. The table shows more than 300,000 distinct CDR3 sequences, with 15% occurring only once. Material: peripheral blood. Receptors were obtained from a woman under 30 with stable Graves' hyperthyroidism. CDR3s include the opening cysteine and the closing phenylalanine or tryptophan. A D gene is named only where the DNA matches it firmly. Not all rows give a size; the values are once, few, many and, for expanded clones, a class.

.,many,TRBV12-3/TRBV12-4,TRBJ1-5,CASSLSGASNQPQHF,TGTGCCAGCAGTTTAAGCGGGGCCAGCAATCAGCCCCAGCATTTT
TRBD1,many,TRBV6-2/TRBV6-3,TRBJ2-2,CASSPRTGVYISGELFF,TGTGCCAGCAGCCCTCGGACAGGGGTTTATATTTCCGGGGAGCTGTTTTTT
TRBD1,many,TRBV20-1,TRBJ1-5,CSASMGTGYDQPQHF,TGCAGTGCTAGCATGGGGACAGGCTACGATCAGCCCCAGCATTTT
TRBD1,many,TRBV6-2/TRBV6-3,TRBJ2-7,CASSGQGRFYEQYF,TGTGCCAGCAGTGGACAGGGGCGCTTCTACGAGCAGTACTTC
TRBD1,many,TRBV6-1,TRBJ1-1,CASSPRGQGTEAFF,TGTGCCAGCAGCCCCCGGGGACAGGGGACTGAAGCTTTCTTT
.,.,TRBV28,TRBJ1-1,CASSSQWGIIDWHTEAFF,TGTGCCAGCAGTTCCCAGTGGGGGATAATAGATTGGCACACTGAAGCTTTCTTT
TRBD1,many,TRBV19,TRBJ1-2,CASSMATGQIYGYTF,TGTGCCAGTAGTATGGCGACAGGGCAGATTTATGGCTACACCTTC
.,many,TRBV24-1,TRBJ1-5,CATSDLELPGRPQHF,TGTGCCACCAGTGATTTGGAGCTTCCTGGGAGGCCCCAGCATTTT
.,many,TRBV2,TRBJ1-2,CASSEARGPDGYTF,TGTGCCAGCAGTGAAGCCCGGGGGCCGGATGGCTACACCTTC
TRBD1,many,TRBV20-1,TRBJ1-1,CSASTGQGGTEAFF,TGCAGTGCTAGTACGGGACAGGGGGGAACTGAAGCTTTCTTT
.,.,TRBV28,TRBJ1-2,CASSLGFNYGYTF,TGTGCCAGCAGTTTAGGGTTTAACTATGGCTACACCTTC
TRBD1,many,TRBV2,TRBJ1-3,CASIGQGLKSGNTIYF,TGTGCCAGCATAGGACAGGGATTGAAATCCGGAAACACCATATATTTT
.,many,TRBV7-2,TRBJ1-1,CASSLVAGAGAEAFF,TGTGCCAGCAGCTTAGTCGCAGGGGCGGGCGCTGAAGCTTTCTTT
.,many,TRBV12-3/TRBV12-4,TRBJ2-7,CASSLGRRRYEQYF,TGTGCCAGCAGTTTAGGCAGGCGAAGGTACGAGCAGTACTTC